This T cell receptor beta chain was obtained from a study of T cell responses to AZD1222 COVID-19 vaccine. Generated by immunoSEQ multiplex PCR, the TCRdb table keeps only in-frame clones and is missing some. In the table there are 150,000 to 200,000 clones, approximately 90% of which are singletons. Trimming shortened V by 0 bases and J by 0 bases, and 9 bases separated the two germline ends. Per the germline V gene, CDR1 is MNHNS and CDR2 is SASEGT. The CDR3 sequence is 16 residues long. V gene TRBV6-1 combines with J gene TRBJ1-5; no clear D. The source was peripheral blood, collected 28 days after the second AZD1222 dose. The sequence was collected from an adult who received the AZD1222 COVID-19 vaccine. The CDR3 DNA sequence: TGTGCCAGCAGTGAAGCCCCGCTATATAGCAATCAGCCCCAGCATTTT. Protein: CASSEAPLYSNQPQHF.